This T cell receptor beta chain was identified during a study of shared clonotypes between healthy human individuals. At the level of the study: The study enrolled two women and a few men aged 18 to 49. Study-level points and caveats: Larger estimated richness was generally recorded for naive subsets relative to memory subsets. A few donors showed sharing of about 4.6% of naive CD4 clonotypes.

A note on this clone: Antigen specificity is unknown.

TCRdb's copy holds only in-frame clones and misses some; the assay was immunoSEQ multiplex PCR. The sample lists more than 2 million clones; about 94% were seen once. The V gene end was trimmed by 6 bases and the J gene end by 7 bases; junction bases not matched to a gene: 8. This CDR3 has 14 amino acids. Germline loops: CDR1 MNHEY, CDR2 SVGAGI. The origin of this receptor is a young man in good health. Input material: naive CD4+ T cells sorted from blood. Documented subset: CD45RA+ positively selected. The rearrangement joins TRBV6-5 to TRBJ1-5, with 8 positions matching TRBD1. In DNA form, the CDR3 reads TGTGCCAGCAGGCAAGACAGGGGCCAGCAGCCCCAGCATTTT. As protein: CASRQDRGQQPQHF.